This T cell receptor (beta chain) was retrieved from a study of Ad26.COV2.S vaccination and SARS-CoV-2 variants. Study outcomes and limitations: The study found similar non-spike TCR breadth in vaccine and placebo recipients. Analyses of TCR breadth and depth may have underestimated total T cell responses. A substantial breadth of spike-specific CD8+ and CD4+ T cell responses after vaccination has been reported.

The V gene lost 1 base and the J gene lost 0 bases, with 11 bases spanning the gap. The germline V gene encodes CDR1 MNHNS and CDR2 SASEGT. This CDR3 has 16 residues. Concerning this clone itself: Its antigen remains unknown.

Measured with immunoSEQ multiplex PCR; TCRdb has only the in-frame clones, and not every one. In the table there are 300,000 to 400,000 clones, roughly 90% of which are singletons. Treatment here: roughly 18 received Ad26.COV2.S at low or high dose, single or two shots; several received placebo; per-sample allocation not given. Samples analyzed were those drawn on day 63 after the first vaccine or placebo injection. Built on an Ad26 vector, the vaccine expressed Wuhan-strain SARS-CoV-2 spike. The chain is built from TRBV6-1 and TRBJ2-3; D perhaps matches TRBD2 (5 bases). This TCR was recovered from a person between 18 and 60 years old who received the Ad26.COV2.S COVID-19 vaccine or a placebo. Sequences were derived from peripheral blood, sampled in a trial of Ad26.COV2.S vaccine versus placebo. The CDR3 protein is CASSEVTGVSTDTQYF. The CDR3 DNA sequence: TGTGCCAGCAGTGAAGTTACCGGGGTTAGCACAGATACGCAGTATTTT.